This is a list of T cell receptor beta chains from one sample in a study of blood T cell repertoires in COVID-19. Clones were sequenced by immunoSEQ multiplex PCR, and TCRdb holds only the in-frame ones, with some missing. The sample carries about 130,000 clones, 85% recorded once. The sequencing input was peripheral blood. These receptors originate from a woman aged 80 or over with acute or convalescent COVID-19. The CDR3 runs from the conserved cysteine through the conserved F or W. The D gene is left open where the match is weak. The size field is filled for only some rows; it gives once, few, many or a size class.

cdr3_aa: CASSLTPSGVNTGELFF; cdr3_nt: TGTGCCAGCAGCTTAACACCTAGCGGGGTAAACACCGGGGAGCTGTTTTTT; clone_size: -; v_call: TRBV11-2; d_call: TRBD2; cdr3_length: 17; j_call: TRBJ2-2
cdr3_aa: CASTETGTNTEAFF; cdr3_nt: TGTGCCAGCACCGAGACAGGGACTAACACTGAAGCTTTCTTT; clone_size: -; v_call: TRBV9; d_call: TRBD1; cdr3_length: 14; j_call: TRBJ1-1
cdr3_aa: CASEGTGYGNTIYF; cdr3_nt: TGTGCCAGCGAGGGGACAGGGTATGGAAACACCATATATTTT; clone_size: -; v_call: TRBV25-1; d_call: TRBD1; cdr3_length: 14; j_call: TRBJ1-3
cdr3_aa: CASSLTGVTEAFF; cdr3_nt: TGTGCCAGCAGCCTCACAGGGGTTACTGAAGCTTTCTTT; clone_size: few; v_call: TRBV7-9; d_call: TRBD1; cdr3_length: 13; j_call: TRBJ1-1
cdr3_aa: CASSEARGRGYTF; cdr3_nt: TGTGCCAGCAGTGAAGCGCGAGGGAGAGGCTACACCTTC; clone_size: -; v_call: TRBV2; d_call: -; cdr3_length: 13; j_call: TRBJ1-2
cdr3_aa: CASSQGGLAGVTGELFF; cdr3_nt: TGTGCCAGCAGCCAAGGGGGCCTAGCGGGGGTCACCGGGGAGCTGTTTTTT; clone_size: -; v_call: TRBV4-2; d_call: TRBD2; cdr3_length: 17; j_call: TRBJ2-2
cdr3_aa: CASSYSGHPYEQYF; cdr3_nt: TGTGCCAGCAGTTATAGCGGACATCCCTACGAGCAGTACTTC; clone_size: -; v_call: TRBV6-5; d_call: -; cdr3_length: 14; j_call: TRBJ2-7
cdr3_aa: CASMTSAGGTDTQYF; cdr3_nt: TGTGCCAGCATGACTAGCGCCGGAGGGACAGATACGCAGTATTTT; clone_size: -; v_call: TRBV27; d_call: TRBD2; cdr3_length: 15; j_call: TRBJ2-3
cdr3_aa: CAISPGQGAGQAETQYF; cdr3_nt: TGTGCCATCAGCCCGGGACAGGGGGCGGGACAGGCGGAGACCCAGTACTTC; clone_size: -; v_call: TRBV10-3; d_call: TRBD1; cdr3_length: 17; j_call: TRBJ2-5
cdr3_aa: CASSRTRGSGNTEAFF; cdr3_nt: TGTGCCAGCAGCCGCACCCGGGGTTCCGGGAACACTGAAGCTTTCTTT; clone_size: -; v_call: TRBV14; d_call: -; cdr3_length: 16; j_call: TRBJ1-1
cdr3_aa: CASRGDSYSNQPQHF; cdr3_nt: TGTGCCAGTAGGGGGGACAGTTATAGCAATCAGCCCCAGCATTTT; clone_size: -; v_call: TRBV19; d_call: TRBD1; cdr3_length: 15; j_call: TRBJ1-5
cdr3_aa: CASSQVPGQGAKNEQYF; cdr3_nt: TGTGCCAGCAGCCAAGTGCCCGGACAGGGGGCGAAGAATGAGCAGTACTTC; clone_size: -; v_call: TRBV3-1/TRBV3-2; d_call: TRBD1; cdr3_length: 17; j_call: TRBJ2-7
cdr3_aa: CASSLILGDEQFF; cdr3_nt: TGTGCCAGCAGCTTAATTCTCGGGGATGAGCAGTTCTTC; clone_size: -; v_call: TRBV5-4; d_call: -; cdr3_length: 13; j_call: TRBJ2-1
cdr3_aa: CASSQKGQGGRAEAFF; cdr3_nt: TGTGCCAGCAGCCAAAAGGGACAGGGAGGTCGAGCTGAAGCTTTCTTT; clone_size: few; v_call: TRBV3-1/TRBV3-2; d_call: TRBD1; cdr3_length: 16; j_call: TRBJ1-1
cdr3_aa: CASNRLRGGLGEQFF; cdr3_nt: TGTGCCAGCAACAGACTAAGGGGGGGCCTAGGGGAGCAGTTCTTC; clone_size: -; v_call: TRBV2; d_call: -; cdr3_length: 15; j_call: TRBJ2-1
cdr3_aa: CASSQALNYGYTF; cdr3_nt: TGTGCCAGCAGCCAAGCGTTAAACTATGGCTACACCTTC; clone_size: -; v_call: TRBV3-1/TRBV3-2; d_call: -; cdr3_length: 13; j_call: TRBJ1-2